This note documents a single T cell receptor (beta chain) sequence. The specificity of this receptor is unknown. It has no much larger one-base neighbor in the sample; base qualities were not kept. The immunoSEQ platform was used for TCRbeta chain sequencing. The source study handled its data this way. Some 1.2x10^5 distinct in-frame TCRbeta sequences from patients and some 1.3x10^5 from healthy donors were obtained from pooled conventional T cell repertoires. Treg TCRbeta sequences found in two or more individuals were classed as public, and these public Treg TCRbeta sequences were then looked for in Tconv repertoires. Differences between groups were assessed by Mann-Whitney U tests with Bonferroni-Dunn correction in GraphPad Prism 7.03. TCRdb took over this immuneACCESS table, retaining in-frame rearrangements with V and J assigned. Such tables are incomplete; in checked studies, under half of the missing clones stem from an unresolved V gene, and the remainder is unexplained. V and J calls and clone size are given by that table; D and trimming were obtained from the DNA. In all, the sample holds 20,000 to 25,000 clones, and 97% of those were seen once. The ten largest account for roughly 0.3% of the sample.

The sample originates from a study of B cell selection in AIRE deficiency (dated by TCRdb to the late 2010s). In terms of the full investigation: Researchers compared TCRbeta repertoires of sorted blood CD4+ conventional T cells and regulatory T cells in AIRE-deficient patients with those in healthy controls. The TCR-sequenced cohort comprised about 5 AIRE-deficient APECED patients and about 5 healthy control donors. Here is what the overall study found, with its caveats: Roughly 32% of the Treg TCRbeta sequences shared among healthy donors were found in patient Tconv cells, which suggests that Treg-biased clones were diverted into the Tconv compartment. Among about 3,600 shared Treg TCRbeta sequences, 30% to 35% were shared exclusively among healthy donors and 9.3% exclusively among patients, which suggests that Treg selection is less efficient in the absence of AIRE. Only TCRbeta chains were sequenced, and roughly 40% of the Treg sequences shared among healthy donors were also detected in healthy Tconv cells, possibly owing to differing TCRalpha chains. Shared Treg sequences had shorter CDR3s, reflecting a bias toward rearrangements with few non-templated nucleotide insertions. Tconv and Treg cells from AIRE-deficient patients showed TCRBV gene usage, CDR3 length and TCR diversity similar to those of healthy donors.

From the germline V gene, CDR1 is SGDLS and CDR2 is YYNGEE. Including the terminal cysteine and phenylalanine, the CDR3 comprises 16 residues. The kept DNA is CDR3 alone, 48 bases in frame from the first base. V and J are truncated by 0 bases and 1 base respectively, leaving an intervening sequence of 13 bases. Conventional CD4 T cells were sorted as CD4+CD127+ cells. The AIRE-deficient patients had APECED syndrome. Sorting of Tconv and Treg cells intended for TCRbeta sequencing was performed on a FACSAria flow cytometer. The sorted cells were collected in 5-ml round-bottom polystyrene tubes, and the dry cell pellets were frozen at -80 degrees C prior to sequencing.

Sequenced: conventional CD4+ T cells sorted from PBMCs. This receptor was obtained from a human donor with AIRE deficiency. The rearrangement combines TRBV9 with TRBJ2-5; tentative D gene TRBD2, with 5 bases matching. CDR3 protein: CASSVGPLAPQETQYF. The DNA is as follows: TGTGCCAGCAGCGTAGGACCCTTAGCGCCCCAAGAGACCCAGTACTTC.